The 14 T cell receptor beta chains presented below share a single source sample, sequenced in a study of CXCR3-negative and CXCR3-positive naive CD8 T cells. TRB cDNA libraries were made by UMI-labeled 5' RACE. One entry per CDR3 protein, without DNA, is what TCRdb gives after re-calling the 5' RACE reads. The listing contains about 120,000 distinct CDR3 sequences. Material: naive CXCR3- CD8+ T cells from blood. Sample subset: CD45RO-CCR7+CD27+CD95- naive CD8+ T cells lacking CXCR3 (TNR3-). The receptor source for this set is a human donor in good health. Some clones in this sample may be carry-over from other donors' samples.

The chain employs TRBV14 and TRBJ2-7; the TCRdb D gene call, TRBD2, has no DNA to confirm it. Germline lookup yields CDR1 SGHDN and CDR2 FVKESK. The CDR3 has 18 amino acids. CDR3 region: CASSHLGLVGGEGYEQYF.

The chain uses TRBV3-1 and TRBJ2-7; without DNA, the TCRdb call of TRBD2 cannot be checked. The CDR3 has 15 amino acids. In germline, CDR1 is LGHDT, CDR2 YNNKEL (reference sequence). The CDR3 region is CASSQDIAGDSEQYF.

The CDR3 sequence is CASSLVRYSGGLATTEQYF. The chain couples TRBV5-1 to TRBJ2-7; the TCRdb call, TRBD2, lacks DNA for checking. This CDR3 region has 19 residues. Germline V gene data show CDR1 as SGHRS and CDR2 as YFSETQ.

This chain links TRBV20-1 with TRBJ1-2; TCRdb's assignment of TRBD1 cannot be checked, as there is no DNA. This CDR3 has 16 residues. Germline CDR1 is DFQATT and CDR2 is SNEGSKA (reference sequence). CDR3 sequence: CSAQKPGDRGHYGYTF.

The rearrangement links TRBV3-1 to TRBJ1-1. This CDR3 contains 16 residues. Germline CDR1 is LGHDT and CDR2 is YNNKEL (reference sequence). The CDR3 loop reads CASINREGGLDTEAFF.

This chain connects TRBV14 to TRBJ2-7; checking the TCRdb D call of TRBD1 is not possible without DNA. The germline V gene has CDR1 SGHDN and CDR2 FVKESK. The CDR3 sequence is 14 residues long. CDR3 protein: CASRKTGITYEQYF.

This chain joins TRBV2 and TRBJ1-1. Per germline, CDR1 SNHLY and CDR2 FYNNEI. The CDR3 runs 15 residues. CDR3 in amino acids: CASRDVESMNTEAFF.

This rearrangement joins TRBV14 to TRBJ2-7; TCRdb's D call of TRBD2 is untestable without DNA. The CDR3 consists of 16 residues. Germline V lookup: CDR1 SGHDN, CDR2 FVKESK. CDR3: CASSQDVVAGDDEQYF.

The genes are TRBV6-6 and TRBJ2-1; the D gene TCRdb calls, TRBD2, cannot be checked with no DNA. Germline CDR1 is MNHNY and CDR2 is SVGAGI (reference sequence). This CDR3 is 13 amino acids long. This CDR3 is CASSSGINNEQFF.

The rearrangement links TRBV7-8 to TRBJ2-1; TCRdb returns TRBD1, unconfirmable since there is no DNA. CDR1 and CDR2 from the germline V gene are SGHVS and FQNEAQ. This CDR3 comprises 16 residues. This CDR3 reads CASSLAGGGSYNEQFF.

This sequence joins TRBV20-1 and TRBJ2-1; absent DNA, TCRdb's TRBD2 call cannot be checked. The CDR3 is made up of 15 amino acids. CDR1 is DFQATT, CDR2 SNEGSKA, per germline (reference sequence). CDR3: CSARGSGGAYNEQFF.

This rearrangement joins TRBV29-1 to TRBJ1-4; TCRdb outputs TRBD1, but without DNA this stays unchecked. The CDR3 is 14 residues long. Germline assignment: CDR1 SQVTM and CDR2 ANQGSEA. This chain's CDR3 is CSVAVTGPNEKLFF.

The genes are TRBV11-2 and TRBJ1-1; the TCRdb D gene call, TRBD1, has no DNA to confirm it. The CDR3 covers 13 residues. Germline assignment: CDR1 SGHAT and CDR2 FQNNGV. This CDR3 is CASSSNRDPEAFF.

This rearrangement joins TRBV28 to TRBJ2-1; with no DNA, the TCRdb D assignment of TRBD1 cannot be verified. Germline CDR1 reads MDHEN; CDR2 reads SYDVKM. This CDR3 contains 13 residues. The CDR3 sequence is CASSWDISDEQLF.